Following are 26 T cell receptor beta chains from one sample sequenced in a study of blood T cells in healthy people across ages (dated by TCRdb to the mid-2010s). Receptors were amplified or captured by 5' RACE. This sample was sequenced with an Illumina HiSeq 2500. The second PCR ran for about 7 to 11 cycles and used a J-beta primer mix along with a sample-barcoded 5' primer. TCRdb redid the processing of the public reads, applying fastp at Q25 and MiXCR, and retained in-frame beta chains. Records with the same CDR3 protein are collapsed into one entry carrying the most frequent genes and DNA. This sample is represented by more than 900,000 distinct CDR3 sequences; 29% of them were singletons. About 10% of the sample belongs to the ten largest clones. The sample was also reused in another study, on T cells of mothers and their children.

The sample comprised blood. The origin of the receptors is a middle-aged woman in good health.

As for this clonotype: A much larger clone lies a single base off, so this may be a read error. This chain uses TRBV15 with TRBJ2-5; D not resolved. Trimming stripped 0 bases from V and 13 bases from J, with 15 bases between. This CDR3 has 13 residues. Germline V gene lookup returns CDR1 LNHNV and CDR2 YYDKDF (reference sequence). DNA for the CDR3: TGTGCCACCAGCAGAGATGAAGCCCGGAAGCGGTACTTC. Translating gives CATSRDEARKRYF.

The CDR3: CAISQQVAYEQYF. The DNA for the CDR3 is TGTGCCATCTCTCAACAAGTAGCCTACGAGCAGTACTTC. The chain links TRBV10-3 to TRBJ2-7; D gene unclear. The CDR3 runs to 13 residues. V dropped 8 bases and J dropped 2 bases, with 13 bases sitting between them. Germline-derived CDR1 and CDR2 are ENHRY and SYGVKD.

This clonotype has a handful of counts. This chain connects TRBV12-3 or TRBV12-4 to TRBJ2-7; possible D gene TRBD2, 6 bases. The CDR3 runs to 14 residues. The V gene lost 4 bases and the J gene lost 1 base, with 11 bases spanning the gap. The CDR3 loop reads CASSSGLKSYEQYF. As DNA, the CDR3 is TGTGCCAGCAGTTCGGGACTGAAATCCTACGAGCAGTACTTC.

V usage is TRBV20-1 and J usage is TRBJ1-5; D may be TRBD1 (5 bases). The V gene lost 3 bases and the J gene lost 3 bases, with 12 bases spanning the gap. The CDR3 covers 14 residues. In germline, CDR1 is DFQATT, CDR2 SNEGSKA (reference sequence). CDR3 sequence (DNA): TGCAGTGCTAGTAGGGACGGAGCCAATCAGCCCCAGCATTTT. This gives the protein CSASRDGANQPQHF.

The CDR3 region has the DNA TGCAGTGCTAGAGATTTCGGGGCGGGACAGGGGGGACGCGAGCAGTACTTC. It specifies CSARDFGAGQGGREQYF. The chain couples TRBV20-1 to TRBJ2-4; 11 bases are shared with TRBD1. The J call is doubtful: the DNA matches TRBJ2-7 better. The CDR3 consists of 17 residues. The V gene's germline CDR1 is DFQATT and CDR2 SNEGSKA (reference sequence).

This clonotype was seen a few times. The chain couples TRBV6-6 to TRBJ1-2, with a weak D call TRBD1 (5 bases). Looked up from germline, CDR1 is MNHNY and CDR2 is SVGAGI (reference sequence). The V end lost 0 bases, the J end lost 7 bases, and 12 bases lay between the germline ends. The CDR3 spans 14 residues. This CDR3 reads CASSYSALRGGYTF. CDR3 DNA: TGTGCCAGCAGTTACTCGGCTCTGAGGGGTGGCTACACCTTC.

This clonotype was seen many times. The gene calls are TRBV7-9 and TRBJ2-7, with 8 bases aligning to TRBD1. Germline V gene data show CDR1 as SEHNR and CDR2 as FQNEAQ (reference sequence). With V trimmed by 5 bases and J by 2 bases, 5 bases remained unmatched. The CDR3 is 14 amino acids. The CDR3 sequence is CASSQDRETYEQYF. The CDR3 bases are TGTGCCAGCAGCCAGGACAGGGAGACCTACGAGCAGTACTTC.

There are a few counts of this clonotype. The V call is TRBV20-1, the J call TRBJ2-1, with D unresolved. V shed 0 bases and J shed 7 bases, with 13 bases lying between them. This CDR3 is built from 14 residues. Germline V gene lookup returns CDR1 DFQATT and CDR2 SNEGSKA (reference sequence). The CDR3: CSAREGISFNEQFF. The CDR3 DNA reads as TGCAGTGCTAGAGAGGGGATATCATTTAATGAGCAGTTCTTC.

In this sample, this clonotype turned up a few times. A much larger clone sits a single nucleotide away, making a read error possible. This chain's CDR3 is CATSRQGGYQETQYF. CDR3 nucleotides: TGTGCCACCTCACGGCAGGGAGGGTACCAAGAGACCCAGTACTTC. The chain recombines TRBV6-1 with TRBJ2-5; TRBD2 matches 7 bases. Unmatched junction bases numbered 11, after V lost 10 bases and J lost 0 bases. Germline CDR1 and CDR2: MNHNS and SASEGT. CDR3 length: 15 residues.

The genes are TRBV28 and TRBJ2-7, with unresolved D. CDR1 is MDHEN and CDR2 is SYDVKM in the germline V gene. The CDR3 consists of 16 residues. With 6 bases removed from V and 0 bases from J, the gap between germline ends came to 18 bases. The CDR3 nucleotides are TGTGCCAGCAGACGCGGAACTTCAAACCCCTCCTACGAGCAGTACTTC. This encodes CASRRGTSNPSYEQYF.

This chain uses TRBV29-1 with TRBJ2-3, with TRBD2 identical over 12 bases. V was pared by 3 bases and J by 4 bases, with 17 bases of the junction left unmatched. This CDR3 has 19 residues. CDR1 is SQVTM, CDR2 ANQGSEA, per germline. In DNA, the CDR3 is TGCAGCGTTGACGGGTGGGGAATGTTGACTAGCGGGGGTCCAGATACGCAGTATTTT. It encodes CSVDGWGMLTSGGPDTQYF.

This clonotype was seen more than once but under ten times. One end of the junction is discordant with germline, which a read error may explain. The V call is TRBV7-7, the J call TRBJ2-2; no definite D call. Germline CDR1 is SSHAT and CDR2 is FNYEAQ (reference sequence). The CDR3 is made up of 15 amino acids. The CDR3 DNA reads as TGTGCTAGCAGCCCAAGGGCCAGGAACACCGGGGAGCTGTTTTTT. Its translation: CASSPRARNTGELFF.

In this sample, this clonotype turned up a few times. The chain joins TRBV5-1 to TRBJ1-4, with 7 bases identical to TRBD1. J was trimmed by 6 bases and V by 7 bases; bases with no gene match: 9. CDR3 size: 14 residues. CDR1 and CDR2 from the germline V gene are SGHRS and YFSETQ. The CDR3: CASGSGTDYEKLFF. DNA of the CDR3: TGCGCCAGCGGTTCGGGGACAGATTATGAAAAACTGTTTTTT.

There are a few counts of this clonotype. The genes are TRBV18 and TRBJ1-5; D is possibly TRBD1 (5 bases). V dropped 1 base and J dropped 3 bases, with 7 bases sitting between them. The CDR3 contains 14 residues. Germline assignment: CDR1 KGHSH and CDR2 LQKENI. The CDR3 DNA follows: TGTGCCAGCTCACCACAGGGGAACAATCAGCCCCAGCATTTT. Its translation: CASSPQGNNQPQHF.

The chain recombines TRBV20-1 with TRBJ1-1; maybe TRBD1 (5 bases). Deletions cut 2 bases from V and 10 bases from J, with 14 bases between. Germline CDR1 is DFQATT and CDR2 is SNEGSKA (reference sequence). This CDR3 is 12 amino acids long. The CDR3 spells CSARPKGDGAFF. The CDR3 coding sequence is TGCAGTGCTAGACCAAAAGGGGACGGAGCTTTCTTT.

Regarding this clonotype: Being one base from a much bigger clone, this may be a read error. The chain employs TRBV6-1 and TRBJ2-7, with 11 bases identical to TRBD2. Near its end, the DNA agrees better with TRBJ2-5, so the J call may be wrong. From germline, CDR1 is MNHNS and CDR2 SASEGT. The CDR3 contains 18 residues. CDR3 sequence: CVAISGTSGAVHQETQYF. The CDR3 DNA follows: TGTGTCGCGATTAGCGGGACTAGCGGAGCCGTCCATCAAGAGACCCAGTACTTC.

As to this clonotype: This may stem from a read error, because a much larger clone lies one nucleotide away. The chain links TRBV7-6 to TRBJ2-5; D is unresolved. V lost 8 bases and J 0 bases, leaving 4 bases between the germline ends. Germline loops: CDR1 SGHVS, CDR2 FNYEAQ. This CDR3 has 11 residues. The CDR3, as DNA: TGTGCCAGCGGGGACCAAGAGACCCAGTACTTC. This encodes CASGDQETQYF.

This clonotype has only a few counts. The chain links TRBV28 to TRBJ2-4, with D maybe TRBD1 (6 bases). The germline V gene has CDR1 MDHEN and CDR2 SYDVKM. The V end lost 5 bases, the J end lost 1 base, and 12 bases lay between the germline ends. The CDR3 spans 15 residues. The CDR3 region has the DNA TGTGCCAGCAGTAGCAGGGGCCTCGCCAAAAACATTCAGTACTTC. This translates into CASSSRGLAKNIQYF.

This clonotype turned up a few times. CDR3 loop: CASSLGSGSPTDTQYF. CDR3 DNA: TGCGCCAGCAGCTTGGGTAGCGGGAGCCCCACAGATACGCAGTATTTT. The rearrangement links TRBV5-1 to TRBJ2-3, with 9 bases identical to TRBD2. V gave up 0 bases and J gave up 2 bases; unmatched junction bases: 4. The CDR3 length is 16 residues. Germline V lookup: CDR1 SGHRS, CDR2 YFSETQ.

The CDR3 DNA reads as TGTGCCAGCACCGGGGGGGGCGTAGATACGCAGTATTTT. It codes for CASTGGGVDTQYF. This chain joins TRBV7-3 and TRBJ2-3; 8 nucleotides line up with TRBD2. The length of the CDR3 is 13 residues. Germline lookup yields CDR1 SGHTA and CDR2 FQGTGA. J gave up 5 bases and V 7 bases, and 5 bases lay outside the gene matches.

This clonotype was detected ten times or more. CDR3 sequence: CATGFPQVGKSQETQYF. The CDR3 DNA sequence: TGTGCCACCGGCTTCCCTCAGGTGGGGAAATCCCAAGAGACCCAGTACTTC. V and J are TRBV10-3 and TRBJ2-5; D is ambiguous. Germline-derived CDR1 and CDR2 are ENHRY and SYGVKD. The germline V and J ends were trimmed by 10 bases and 1 base, with 25 bases remaining between them. This CDR3 contains 17 residues.

This clonotype was seen a handful of times. The V call is TRBV4-2, the J call TRBJ1-5, with D hard to call. Germline CDR1 is LGHNA and CDR2 is YNFKEQ. CDR3 size: 14 residues. V was pared by 0 bases and J by 6 bases, with 9 bases between. For the CDR3, the DNA is TGTGCCAGCAGCCAAGATCGGGATGGTCAGCCCCAGCATTTT. Protein product: CASSQDRDGQPQHF.

The sample holds a few counts of this clonotype. The genes are TRBV20-1 and TRBJ1-2; D is possibly TRBD1 (5 bases). Germline values: CDR1 DFQATT, CDR2 SNEGSKA (reference sequence). The CDR3 length is 14 residues. Trimming took off 1 base at V and 0 bases at J, with 9 bases between the two ends. The CDR3 protein is CSARVAGANYGYTF. In DNA, the CDR3 is TGCAGTGCTAGAGTGGCGGGGGCTAACTATGGCTACACCTTC.

This clonotype was counted once. CDR3 residues: CASSIGIDRATEAFF. The CDR3 bases are TGTGCCAGCAGCATTGGGATTGACAGGGCCACTGAAGCTTTCTTT. V and J are TRBV7-9 and TRBJ1-1, with 7 bases identical to TRBD1. The CDR3 is 15 residues long. Trimming took 5 bases from V and 4 from J; bases not matched to a gene: 10. CDR1 is SEHNR and CDR2 is FQNEAQ in the germline V gene (reference sequence).

This clonotype was detected ten times or more. This chain joins TRBV29-1 and TRBJ1-4, with TRBD1 matching 11 bases. CDR3 size: 14 residues. The J segment lost 8 bases and the V segment lost 7 bases, leaving 9 bases of the junction unmatched. Germline loops: CDR1 SQVTM, CDR2 ANQGSEA. CDR3 loop: CSAKDRGREEKLFF. Here the CDR3 DNA reads TGCAGCGCCAAGGACAGGGGGCGTGAGGAAAAACTGTTTTTT.

This clonotype was counted between two and nine times. V gene TRBV29-1 combines with J gene TRBJ2-7, with 7 bases aligning to TRBD2. The CDR3 spans 13 residues. Trimming at V came to 3 bases and at J to 5 bases, leaving 7 bases not matched to a gene. The germline CDR1 and CDR2 sequences are SQVTM and ANQGSEA. The CDR3, as DNA: TGCAGCGTTGATTTTGGACGGGGGGACGAGCAGTACTTC. Protein sequence: CSVDFGRGDEQYF.